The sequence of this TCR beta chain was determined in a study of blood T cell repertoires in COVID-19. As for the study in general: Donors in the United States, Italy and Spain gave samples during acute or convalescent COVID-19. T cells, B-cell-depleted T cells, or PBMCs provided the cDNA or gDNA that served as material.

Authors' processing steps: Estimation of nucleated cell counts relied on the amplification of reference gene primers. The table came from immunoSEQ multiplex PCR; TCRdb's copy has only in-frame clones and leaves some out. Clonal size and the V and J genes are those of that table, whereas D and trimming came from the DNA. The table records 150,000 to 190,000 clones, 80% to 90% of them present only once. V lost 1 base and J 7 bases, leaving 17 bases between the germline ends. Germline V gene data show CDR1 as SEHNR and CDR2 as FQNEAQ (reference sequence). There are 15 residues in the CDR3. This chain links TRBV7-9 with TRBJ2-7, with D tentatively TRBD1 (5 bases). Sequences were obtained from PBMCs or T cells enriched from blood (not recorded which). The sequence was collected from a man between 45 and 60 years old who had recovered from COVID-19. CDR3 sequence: CASSLDGRAGGEQYF. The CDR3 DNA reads TGTGCCAGCAGCTTAGATGGCAGGGCAGGTGGGGAGCAGTACTTC.